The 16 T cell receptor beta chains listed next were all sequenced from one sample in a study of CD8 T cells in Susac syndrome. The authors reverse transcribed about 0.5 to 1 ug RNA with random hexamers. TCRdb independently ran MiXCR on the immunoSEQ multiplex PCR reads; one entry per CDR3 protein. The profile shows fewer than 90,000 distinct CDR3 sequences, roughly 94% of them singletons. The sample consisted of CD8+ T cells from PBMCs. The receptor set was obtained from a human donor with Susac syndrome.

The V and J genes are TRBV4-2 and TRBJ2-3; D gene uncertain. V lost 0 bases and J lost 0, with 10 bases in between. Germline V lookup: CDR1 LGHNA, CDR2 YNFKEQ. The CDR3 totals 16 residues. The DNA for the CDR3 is TGTGCCAGCAGCCAAGATAAAGCCGTTAGCACAGATACGCAGTATTTT. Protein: CASSQDKAVSTDTQYF.

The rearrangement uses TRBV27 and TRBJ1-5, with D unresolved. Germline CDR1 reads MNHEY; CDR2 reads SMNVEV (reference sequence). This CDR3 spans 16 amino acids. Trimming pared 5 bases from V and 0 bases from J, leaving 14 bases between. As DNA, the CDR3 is TGTGCCAGCAGTCCGAGCGTTGGGCATAGCAATCAGCCCCAGCATTTT. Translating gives CASSPSVGHSNQPQHF.

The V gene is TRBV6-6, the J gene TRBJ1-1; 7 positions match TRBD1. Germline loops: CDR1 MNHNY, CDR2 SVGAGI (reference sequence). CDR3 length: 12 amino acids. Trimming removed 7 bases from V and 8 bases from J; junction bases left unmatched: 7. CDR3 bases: TGTGCCAGCACTACTCCGGGACAGGAAGCTTTCTTT. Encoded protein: CASTTPGQEAFF.

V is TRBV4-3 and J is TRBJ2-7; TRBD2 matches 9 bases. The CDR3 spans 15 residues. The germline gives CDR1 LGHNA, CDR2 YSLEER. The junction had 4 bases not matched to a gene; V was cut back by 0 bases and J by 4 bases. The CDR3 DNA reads TGCGCCAGCAGCCAAGATCCCCTAGCGGGATACGAGCAGTACTTC. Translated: CASSQDPLAGYEQYF.

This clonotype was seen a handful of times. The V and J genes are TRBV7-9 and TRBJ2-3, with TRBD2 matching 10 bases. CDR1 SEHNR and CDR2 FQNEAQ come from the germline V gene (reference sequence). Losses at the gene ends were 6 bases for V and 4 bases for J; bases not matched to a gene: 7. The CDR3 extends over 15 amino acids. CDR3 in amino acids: CASRRGLAGADTQYF. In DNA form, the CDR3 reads TGTGCCAGCAGGCGGGGGCTAGCGGGAGCAGATACGCAGTATTTT.

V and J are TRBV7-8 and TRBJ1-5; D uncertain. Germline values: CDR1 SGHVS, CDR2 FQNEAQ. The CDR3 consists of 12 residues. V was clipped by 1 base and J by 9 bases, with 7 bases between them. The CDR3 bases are TGTGCCAGCAGCTTAGGGAGTCTGCCCCAGCATTTT. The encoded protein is CASSLGSLPQHF. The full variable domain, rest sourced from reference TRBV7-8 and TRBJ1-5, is GAGVSQSPRYKVAKRGQDVALRCDPISGHVSLFWYQQALGQGPEFLTYFQNEAQLDKSGLPSDRFFAERPEGSVSTLKIQRTQQEDSAVYLCASSLGSLPQHFGDGTRLSIL.

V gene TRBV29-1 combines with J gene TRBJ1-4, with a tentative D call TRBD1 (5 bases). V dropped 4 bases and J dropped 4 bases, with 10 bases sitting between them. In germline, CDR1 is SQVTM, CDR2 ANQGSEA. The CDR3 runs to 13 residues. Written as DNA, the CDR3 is TGCAGCGTTGGGACACCACTTAATGAAAAACTGTTTTTT. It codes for CSVGTPLNEKLFF.

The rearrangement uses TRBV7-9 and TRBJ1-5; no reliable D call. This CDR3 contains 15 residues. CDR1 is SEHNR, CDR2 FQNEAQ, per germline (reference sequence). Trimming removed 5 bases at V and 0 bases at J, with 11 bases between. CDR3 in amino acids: CASSQNDYSNQPQHF. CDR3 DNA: TGTGCCAGCAGCCAGAACGATTATAGCAATCAGCCCCAGCATTTT.

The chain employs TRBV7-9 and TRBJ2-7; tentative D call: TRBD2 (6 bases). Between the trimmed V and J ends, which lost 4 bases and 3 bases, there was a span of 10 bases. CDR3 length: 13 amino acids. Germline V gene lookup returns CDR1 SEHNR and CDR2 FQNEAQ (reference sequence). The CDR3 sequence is CASSSGTLYEQYF. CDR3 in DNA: TGTGCCAGCAGCTCCGGGACTCTCTACGAGCAGTACTTC.

CDR3 region: CASGSSYEQYF. As DNA, the CDR3 is TGTGCCAGCGGCAGCTCCTACGAGCAGTACTTC. This chain links TRBV7-9 with TRBJ2-7, with D unclear. This CDR3 comprises 11 residues. Trimming removed 8 bases at V and 0 bases at J, with 5 bases between. Germline-derived CDR1 and CDR2 are SEHNR and FQNEAQ (reference sequence).

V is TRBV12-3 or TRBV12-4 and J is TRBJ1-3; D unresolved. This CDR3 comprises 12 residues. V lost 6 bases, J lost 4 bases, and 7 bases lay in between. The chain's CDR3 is CASRGNGNTIYF. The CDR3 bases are TGTGCCAGCAGAGGGAACGGAAACACCATATATTTT.

CDR3 amino acids: CSVFHLGGYTF. In nucleotides, the CDR3 is TGCAGCGTTTTTCACCTGGGCGGCTACACCTTC. The chain uses TRBV29-1 and TRBJ1-2; D gene uncertain. The germline CDR1 and CDR2 sequences are SQVTM and ANQGSEA. Trimming cost V 5 bases and J 8 bases, with 12 bases left between them. The length of the CDR3 is 11 residues. Variable domain in full (rest from reference TRBV29-1 and TRBJ1-2): SAVISQKPSRDICQRGTSLTIQCQVDSQVTMMFWYRQQPGQSLTLIATANQGSEATYESGFVIDKFPISRPNLTFSTLTVSNMSPEDSSIYLCSVFHLGGYTFGSGTRLTVV.

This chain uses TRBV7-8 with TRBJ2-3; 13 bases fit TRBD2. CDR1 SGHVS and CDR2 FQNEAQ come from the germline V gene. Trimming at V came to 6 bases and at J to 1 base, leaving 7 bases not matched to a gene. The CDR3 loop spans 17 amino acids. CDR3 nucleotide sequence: TGTGCCAGCAGACTCACCGGACTAGCGGGGGGCACAGATACGCAGTATTTT. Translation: CASRLTGLAGGTDTQYF.

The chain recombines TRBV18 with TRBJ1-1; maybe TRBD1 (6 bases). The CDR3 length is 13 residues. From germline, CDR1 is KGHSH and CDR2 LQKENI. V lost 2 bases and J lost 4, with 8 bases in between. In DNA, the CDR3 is TGTGCCAGCTCACCAGCAGGGGCCACTGAAGCTTTCTTT. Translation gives CASSPAGATEAFF.

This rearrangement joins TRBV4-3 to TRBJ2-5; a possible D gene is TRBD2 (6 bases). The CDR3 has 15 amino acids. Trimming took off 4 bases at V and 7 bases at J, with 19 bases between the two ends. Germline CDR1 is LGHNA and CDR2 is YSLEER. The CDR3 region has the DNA TGCGCCAGCAGCCCGGGACTTGGCCAGGAGGTGACCCAGTACTTC. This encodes CASSPGLGQEVTQYF.

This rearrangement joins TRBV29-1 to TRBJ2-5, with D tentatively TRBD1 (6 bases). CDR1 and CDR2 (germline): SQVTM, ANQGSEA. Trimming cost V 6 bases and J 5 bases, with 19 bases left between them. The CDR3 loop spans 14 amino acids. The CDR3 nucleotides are TGCAGCGTCCCACAGGGTGGGGGTCTGGAGACCCAGTACTTC. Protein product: CSVPQGGGLETQYF.